One and the same sample provided the 15 T cell receptor beta chains below, sequenced in a study of shared clonotypes between healthy human individuals. CD45RO-negative, CCR7-positively selected cells formed the naive CD8 fraction, excluding terminally differentiated effector memory CD45RA+ cells. This table comes from immunoSEQ multiplex PCR, and its TCRdb copy is limited to in-frame clones, with some not included. The table has more than 600,000 clones, about 90% seen once. The sequenced sample was naive CD8+ T cells sorted from blood. These receptors all stem from a man aged 25-45 years in good health.

This clone was counted a single time. This chain joins TRBV13 and TRBJ1-2; D not certain. V was trimmed by 5 bases and J by 4 bases, leaving 11 bases between them. Germline CDR1 is PRHDT and CDR2 is FYEKMQ (reference sequence). This CDR3 has 13 residues. The CDR3 nucleotides read TGTGCCAGCAGCGCCAGAAGTTTCTATGGCTACACCTTC. Its protein product is CASSARSFYGYTF.

The DNA for the CDR3 is TGTGCCACCAGCCTTCGATGGAGGGACACCCCTTTTAATCAGCCCCAGCATTTT. Protein product: CATSLRWRDTPFNQPQHF. This chain joins TRBV15 and TRBJ1-5; D is possibly TRBD1 (6 bases). Trimming shortened V by 5 bases and J by 4 bases, and 24 bases separated the two germline ends. Germline V gene sequence: CDR1 LNHNV, CDR2 YYDKDF (reference sequence). The CDR3 length is 18 residues.

The chain carries TRBV2 and TRBJ2-7; 9 nucleotides agree with TRBD2. Germline V lookup: CDR1 SNHLY, CDR2 FYNNEI. The CDR3 runs to 13 residues. The trim removed 8 bases at V and 6 bases at J, leaving 8 bases unmatched. CDR3 sequence: CASEREVLREQYF. CDR3 DNA: TGTGCCAGCGAGCGGGAGGTGCTTCGCGAGCAGTACTTC. Full variable domain (outside the CDR3, taken from reference TRBV2 and TRBJ2-7): EPEVTQTPSHQVTQMGQEVILRCVPISNHLYFYWYRQILGQKVEFLVSFYNNEISEKSEIFDDQFSVERPDGSNFTLKIRSTKLEDSAMYFCASEREVLREQYFGPGTRLTVT.

The chain uses TRBV25-1 and TRBJ1-1, with a tentative D call TRBD1 (6 bases). Germline-derived CDR1 and CDR2 are MGHDK and SYGVNS. This CDR3 has 16 amino acids. Trimming cost V 1 base and J 2 bases, with 14 bases left between them. CDR3 loop: CASSESGGQKNTEAFF. CDR3 nucleotide sequence: TGTGCCAGCAGTGAATCCGGCGGACAGAAAAACACTGAAGCTTTCTTT.

The chain carries TRBV27 and TRBJ2-2; tentatively, D is TRBD1 or TRBD2 (5 bases each). Germline CDR1 reads MNHEY; CDR2 reads SMNVEV (reference sequence). Deletions cut 5 bases from V and 5 bases from J, with 21 bases between. This CDR3 contains 17 residues. The CDR3 DNA is TGTGCCAGCAGTAGCCTAGTCGGGGCGAAGTGGACCGGGGAGCTGTTTTTT. It translates to CASSSLVGAKWTGELFF.

The sample holds one count of this clone. The chain joins TRBV5-1 to TRBJ2-4, with D possibly TRBD2 on 6 matching bases. Germline V lookup: CDR1 SGHRS, CDR2 YFSETQ. Trimming left V 3 bases short and J 8 bases short, with 12 bases between. The CDR3 extends over 13 amino acids. CDR3 sequence (DNA): TGCGCCAGCAGCTCCCGGGGGACGGACATTCAGTACTTC. Translated, it gives CASSSRGTDIQYF.

The chain's CDR3 is CASSAGGPPGELFF. In nucleotides, the CDR3 is TGTGCCAGTAGTGCGGGAGGGCCCCCCGGGGAGCTGTTTTTT. This rearrangement joins TRBV19 to TRBJ2-2, with TRBD2 matching over 9 bases. V lost 5 bases, J lost 6 bases, and 4 bases stayed unmatched. The germline V gene encodes CDR1 LNHDA and CDR2 SQIVND (reference sequence). The CDR3 sequence is 14 residues long.

The chain combines TRBV5-6 with TRBJ2-5; D is ambiguous. This CDR3 comprises 15 residues. Trimming shortened V by 4 bases and J by 2 bases, and 15 bases separated the two germline ends. Germline assignment: CDR1 SGHDT and CDR2 YYEEEE. CDR3 protein: CASSLIKEQQETQYF. DNA for the CDR3: TGTGCCAGCAGCCTCATAAAGGAACAGCAAGAGACCCAGTACTTC.

This sequence joins TRBV29-1 and TRBJ2-1, with TRBD2 matching over 7 bases. Trimming removed 1 base from V and 9 bases from J; junction bases left unmatched: 9. This CDR3 region has 14 residues. CDR1 SQVTM and CDR2 ANQGSEA come from the germline V gene. CDR3: CSVEGDPGGSEQFF. The DNA of the CDR3 is TGCAGCGTTGAAGGAGACCCGGGGGGAAGTGAGCAGTTCTTC.

V and J are TRBV6-4 and TRBJ1-1; TRBD1 is a possible D gene (5 bases). This CDR3 spans 16 amino acids. The ends were cut back, 3 bases at V and 0 bases at J, with 14 bases in the middle. Germline values: CDR1 MRHNA, CDR2 SNTAGT. The CDR3 region is CASSEGPGVMNTEAFF. DNA for the CDR3: TGTGCCAGCAGTGAGGGGCCCGGTGTCATGAACACTGAAGCTTTCTTT.

The V call is TRBV5-1, the J call TRBJ2-5, with D uncertain. Germline CDR1 SGHRS, CDR2 YFSETQ. Trimming shortened V by 3 bases and J by 1 base, and 7 bases separated the two germline ends. This CDR3 contains 13 residues. The CDR3 sequence is CASSSLPQETQYF. Written as DNA, the CDR3 is TGCGCCAGCAGCTCTCTACCCCAAGAGACCCAGTACTTC.

This chain joins TRBV7-9 and TRBJ1-3; a possible D gene is TRBD1 (6 bases). Per the germline V gene, CDR1 is SEHNR and CDR2 is FQNEAQ (reference sequence). The CDR3 runs 15 residues. Between the trimmed V and J ends, which lost 1 base and 3 bases, there was a span of 10 bases. CDR3 DNA: TGTGCCAGCAGCTTAGAAGGGGGGATTGGAAACACCATATATTTT. The encoded protein is CASSLEGGIGNTIYF.

This clone was seen just once. The chain combines TRBV27 with TRBJ2-5; D possibly uses TRBD1 or TRBD2 (5 bases each). CDR3 length equals 14 residues. Germline assignment: CDR1 MNHEY and CDR2 SMNVEV (reference sequence). With 5 bases removed from V and 4 bases from J, the gap between germline ends came to 14 bases. CDR3 sequence: CASSPHGGVETQYF. CDR3 nucleotides: TGTGCCAGCAGTCCCCATGGGGGAGTAGAGACCCAGTACTTC.

A note on this clone: Other DNA variants within this sample encode the same CDR3. This chain links TRBV6-5 with TRBJ2-3; the match to TRBD2 covers 7 bases. Per the germline V gene, CDR1 is MNHEY and CDR2 is SVGAGI. Trimming took 1 base from V and 0 from J; bases not matched to a gene: 1. This CDR3 is built from 15 residues. The chain's CDR3 is CASSYLAGSTDTQYF. DNA for the CDR3: TGTGCCAGCAGTTACTTAGCGGGTAGCACAGATACGCAGTATTTT.

This sequence joins TRBV4-3 and TRBJ2-3, with 12 bases matching TRBD2. The V segment lost 0 bases and the J segment 0 bases; nucleotides outside the gene matches: 7. CDR3 length equals 19 residues. CDR1 is LGHNA and CDR2 is YSLEER in the germline V gene. CDR3 residues: CASSQDLTSGRRSTDTQYF. The DNA of the CDR3 is TGCGCCAGCAGCCAAGACCTGACTAGCGGGAGACGGAGCACAGATACGCAGTATTTT.